These T cell receptor beta chains were read from a single sample in a study of beta chain features in type 1 diabetes. Generated by immunoSEQ multiplex PCR, the TCRdb table keeps only in-frame clones and is missing some. The data show roughly 400,000 clones, around 16% seen once. Sequenced: naive CD4+ T cells from blood. The source of these receptors is a woman aged 18-29 years in good health. Both conserved end residues are part of each CDR3. A D gene is named only where the DNA matches it firmly. Some rows have no size entry. The others give once, few or many, or a class for an expanded clone.

13	-	TRBV30	few	TRBJ2-4	CAWSALAKNIQYF	TGTGCCTGGAGTGCCTTAGCCAAAAACATTCAGTACTTC
15	-	TRBV18	few	TRBJ2-2	CASSPPSGSTGELFF	TGTGCCAGCTCACCACCGAGCGGGTCCACCGGGGAGCTGTTTTTT
16	TRBD2	TRBV19	-	TRBJ2-5	CASSPSGTRFQETQYF	TGTGCCAGTAGTCCATCCGGGACTAGATTCCAAGAGACCCAGTACTTC
16	TRBD2	TRBV7-3	few	TRBJ2-1	CASSPTGLAGVNEQFF	TGTGCCAGCAGCCCAACCGGACTAGCGGGAGTTAATGAGCAGTTCTTC
15	TRBD2	TRBV7-9	few	TRBJ2-7	CASSSGGPTGYEQYF	TGTGCCAGCAGCTCGGGGGGTCCGACCGGGTACGAGCAGTACTTC
14	TRBD2	TRBV28	-	TRBJ2-7	CASGGLAGPGEQYF	TGTGCCAGCGGGGGACTAGCGGGACCGGGGGAGCAGTACTTC
13	-	TRBV6-5	-	TRBJ1-2	CASSYGRVYGYTF	TGTGCCAGCAGTTACGGTCGGGTCTATGGCTACACCTTC
15	-	TRBV11-2	few	TRBJ2-7	CASSLGGGGPYEQYF	TGTGCCAGCAGCTTAGGAGGGGGAGGGCCCTACGAGCAGTACTTC
16	TRBD2	TRBV6-1	-	TRBJ2-1	CASSDHGTSGRNEQFF	TGTGCCAGCAGTGATCACGGGACTAGCGGGAGGAATGAGCAGTTCTTC
10	-	TRBV19	-	TRBJ1-1	CASSARQAFF	TGTGCCAGTAGCGCTCGACAGGCTTTCTTT